Below, 10 T cell receptor beta chains from the same sample are listed, as sequenced in a study of T cell responses to AZD1222 COVID-19 vaccine. Libraries were prepared by immunoSEQ multiplex PCR; TCRdb keeps only in-frame clonotypes and omits some of them. The repertoire holds about 29,000 clones, with over 85% as singletons. This sample comprised peripheral blood, obtained on day 0 of AZD1222 vaccination. The receptors originated from an adult in good health.

V is TRBV19 and J is TRBJ2-3; 9 positions agree with TRBD1. With 4 bases clipped from V and 1 base from J, the junction kept 6 bases outside the gene matches. This CDR3 region has 16 residues. Germline CDR1 and CDR2: LNHDA and SQIVND (reference sequence). As DNA, the CDR3 is TGTGCCAGTAGTAGGACAGGGGCCCCGCGCACAGATACGCAGTATTTT. Protein sequence: CASSRTGAPRTDTQYF.

This chain uses TRBV13 with TRBJ2-2, with 12 bases lining up with TRBD1. V shed 6 bases and J 5 bases; nucleotides not matched to a gene: 1. The CDR3 totals 14 residues. The V gene's germline CDR1 is PRHDT and CDR2 FYEKMQ (reference sequence). The CDR3 coding sequence is TGTGCCAGCAGGGGACAGGGGGCGACCGGGGAGCTGTTTTTT. This gives the protein CASRGQGATGELFF.

The chain is built from TRBV6-4 and TRBJ2-5, with 10 nucleotides matching TRBD2. V lost 3 bases, J lost 7 bases, and 11 bases stayed unmatched. The CDR3 is made up of 16 amino acids. Germline V gene sequence: CDR1 MRHNA, CDR2 SNTAGT. CDR3 region: CASSERTSGEIGTQYF. The CDR3 region has the DNA TGTGCCAGCAGTGAAAGAACTAGCGGGGAGATTGGGACCCAGTACTTC.

This chain links TRBV7-9 with TRBJ2-2, with D possibly matching TRBD1 (6 bases). CDR3 size: 15 residues. Germline loops: CDR1 SEHNR, CDR2 FQNEAQ (reference sequence). Trimming took 6 bases from V and 9 from J, leaving 20 bases between them. The CDR3 DNA follows: TGTGCCAGCAGGACAACAGGGCCCTTATCCCGGGAGCTGTTTTTT. It translates to CASRTTGPLSRELFF.

V usage is TRBV7-8 and J usage is TRBJ1-4, with D possibly matching TRBD1 (5 bases). In germline, CDR1 is SGHVS, CDR2 FQNEAQ. The ends were cut back, 0 bases at V and 5 bases at J, with 16 bases in the middle. This CDR3 has 17 residues. CDR3 sequence: CASSLALPPGTNEKLFF. CDR3 DNA: TGTGCCAGCAGCTTAGCCCTCCCCCCAGGGACCAATGAAAAACTGTTTTTT.

The CDR3 here is CASSSKYTQYF. In nucleotides, the CDR3 is TGTGCCAGCAGCTCTAAGTATACGCAGTATTTT. J is TRBJ2-3 and V is TRBV11-2, with D uncertain. In germline, CDR1 is SGHAT, CDR2 FQNNGV. The V end lost 4 bases, the J end lost 7 bases, and 6 bases lay between the germline ends. The CDR3 has 11 amino acids.

This chain joins TRBV5-1 and TRBJ2-6, with 8 positions matching TRBD1. Germline V gene data show CDR1 as SGHRS and CDR2 as YFSETQ. The CDR3 spans 18 residues. J lost 0 bases, V lost 4 bases, and 9 bases had no gene match. The chain's CDR3 is CASSGTGQASSGANVLTF. In nucleotides, the CDR3 is TGCGCCAGCAGCGGGACGGGACAGGCGTCCTCTGGGGCCAACGTCCTGACTTTC.

The rearrangement joins TRBV6-5 to TRBJ2-1; D not resolved. The V gene's germline CDR1 is MNHEY and CDR2 SVGAGI. This CDR3 is 12 amino acids long. The ends were cut back, 6 bases at V and 8 bases at J, with 11 bases in the middle. The CDR3 protein is CASSQSRDEQFF. CDR3 nucleotide sequence: TGTGCCAGCAGCCAGTCTAGAGATGAGCAGTTCTTC.

This clone appeared once. J is TRBJ1-2 and V is TRBV11-2; 8 bases map to TRBD1. CDR1 and CDR2 (germline): SGHAT, FQNNGV. Trimming cost V 4 bases and J 4 bases; bases outside gene matches: 5. The CDR3 extends over 14 amino acids. The CDR3 sequence: CASSSRQGTYGYTF. The CDR3 coding sequence is TGTGCCAGCAGCTCCCGACAGGGGACCTATGGCTACACCTTC.

V gene TRBV12-3 or TRBV12-4 combines with J gene TRBJ2-5; D may be TRBD2 (6 bases). The CDR3 runs 13 residues. The V gene lost 6 bases and the J gene lost 9 bases, with 17 bases spanning the gap. CDR3 amino acids: CASRLTTGVAQYF. CDR3 coding DNA: TGTGCCAGCAGGCTGACTACGGGGGTGGCCCAGTACTTC.